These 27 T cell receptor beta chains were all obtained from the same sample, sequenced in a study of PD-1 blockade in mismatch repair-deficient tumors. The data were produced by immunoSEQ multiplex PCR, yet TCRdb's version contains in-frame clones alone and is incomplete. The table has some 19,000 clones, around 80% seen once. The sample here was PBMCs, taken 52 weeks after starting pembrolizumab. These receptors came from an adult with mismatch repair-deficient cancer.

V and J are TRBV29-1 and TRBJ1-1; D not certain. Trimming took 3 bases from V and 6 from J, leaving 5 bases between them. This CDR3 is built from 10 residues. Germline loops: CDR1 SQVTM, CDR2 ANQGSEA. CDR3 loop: CSVDEPEAFF. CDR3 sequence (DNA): TGCAGCGTTGACGAGCCTGAAGCTTTCTTT. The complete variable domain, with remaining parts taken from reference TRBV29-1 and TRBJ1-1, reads SAVISQKPSRDICQRGTSLTIQCQVDSQVTMMFWYRQQPGQSLTLIATANQGSEATYESGFVIDKFPISRPNLTFSTLTVSNMSPEDSSIYLCSVDEPEAFFGQGTRLTVV.

The CDR3: CSVETGADNYGYTF. The CDR3 region has the DNA TGCAGCGTTGAAACAGGGGCTGATAACTATGGCTACACCTTC. This chain joins TRBV29-1 and TRBJ1-2, with 7 bases aligning to TRBD1. From germline, CDR1 is SQVTM and CDR2 ANQGSEA. This CDR3 region has 14 residues. J gave up 1 base and V 2 bases, and 4 bases lay outside the gene matches.

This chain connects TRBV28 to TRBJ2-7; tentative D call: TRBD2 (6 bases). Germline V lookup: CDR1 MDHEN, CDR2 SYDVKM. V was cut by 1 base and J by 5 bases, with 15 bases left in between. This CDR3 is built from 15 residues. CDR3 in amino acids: CASSLLTGAGNEQYF. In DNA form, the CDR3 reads TGTGCCAGCAGTTTATTAACGGGAGCCGGGAACGAGCAGTACTTC.

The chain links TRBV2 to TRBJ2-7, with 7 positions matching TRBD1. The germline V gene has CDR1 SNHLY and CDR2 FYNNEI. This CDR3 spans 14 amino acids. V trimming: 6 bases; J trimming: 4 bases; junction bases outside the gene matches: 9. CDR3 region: CASSEQGLFYEQYF. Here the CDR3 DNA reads TGTGCCAGCAGCGAACAGGGGTTGTTTTACGAGCAGTACTTC.

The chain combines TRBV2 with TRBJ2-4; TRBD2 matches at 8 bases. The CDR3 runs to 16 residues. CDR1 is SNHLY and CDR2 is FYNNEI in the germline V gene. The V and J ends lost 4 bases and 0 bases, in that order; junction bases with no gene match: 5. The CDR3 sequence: CASSGLAGLAKNIQYF. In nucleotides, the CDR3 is TGTGCCAGCAGTGGTCTAGCGGGCTTAGCCAAAAACATTCAGTACTTC.

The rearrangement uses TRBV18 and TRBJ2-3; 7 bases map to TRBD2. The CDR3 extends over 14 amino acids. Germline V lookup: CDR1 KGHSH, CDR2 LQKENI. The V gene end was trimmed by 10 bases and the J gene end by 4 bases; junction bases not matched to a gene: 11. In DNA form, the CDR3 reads TGTGCCACGAGGGCAGCGGGAATAGCAGATACGCAGTATTTT. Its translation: CATRAAGIADTQYF.

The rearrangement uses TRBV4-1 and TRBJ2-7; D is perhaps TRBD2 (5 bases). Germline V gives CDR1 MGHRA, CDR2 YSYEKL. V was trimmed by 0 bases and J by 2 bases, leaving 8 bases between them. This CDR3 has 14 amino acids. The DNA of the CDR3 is TGCGCCAGCAGCCAAGAGGACTCAACCTACGAGCAGTACTTC. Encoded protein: CASSQEDSTYEQYF.

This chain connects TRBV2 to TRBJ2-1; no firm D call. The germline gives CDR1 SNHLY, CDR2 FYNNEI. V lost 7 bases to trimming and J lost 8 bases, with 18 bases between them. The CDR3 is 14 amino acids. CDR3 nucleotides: TGTGCCAGCAACTCACACCAGAGGTATTATGAGCAGTTCTTC. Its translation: CASNSHQRYYEQFF.

The CDR3 DNA sequence: TGCGCCAGCAGCCAAGATCTGGGGGGAGAGGGGCTTAACACTGAAGCTTTCTTT. It yields the protein CASSQDLGGEGLNTEAFF. The rearrangement uses TRBV4-1 and TRBJ1-1; possible D gene TRBD1, 5 bases. This CDR3 is 18 amino acids long. V was pared by 0 bases and J by 2 bases, with 19 bases between. CDR1 is MGHRA, CDR2 YSYEKL, per germline.

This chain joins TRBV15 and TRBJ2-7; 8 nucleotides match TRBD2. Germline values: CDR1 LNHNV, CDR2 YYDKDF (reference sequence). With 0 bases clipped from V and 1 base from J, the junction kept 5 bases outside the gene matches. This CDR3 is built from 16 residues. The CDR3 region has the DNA TGTGCCACCAGCAGAGATCCGCTAGCGGGTTCCTACGAGCAGTACTTC. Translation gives CATSRDPLAGSYEQYF. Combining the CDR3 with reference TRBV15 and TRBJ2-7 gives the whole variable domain DAMVIQNPRYQVTQFGKPVTLSCSQTLNHNVMYWYQQKSSQAPKLLFHYYDKDFNNEADTPDNFQSRRPNTSFCFLDIRSPGLGDTAMYLCATSRDPLAGSYEQYFGPGTRLTVT.

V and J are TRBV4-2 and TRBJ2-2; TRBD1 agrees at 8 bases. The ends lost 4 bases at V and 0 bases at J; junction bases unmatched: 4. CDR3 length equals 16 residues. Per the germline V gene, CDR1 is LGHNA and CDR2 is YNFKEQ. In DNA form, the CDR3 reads TGTGCCAGCAGCCTCCGACAGGGGACGAACACCGGGGAGCTGTTTTTT. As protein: CASSLRQGTNTGELFF.

DNA for the CDR3: TGTGCCAGCTCACAGGGGGAGAACACTGAAGCTTTCTTT. As protein: CASSQGENTEAFF. This chain connects TRBV18 to TRBJ1-1; D possibly corresponds to TRBD1 (6 bases). With 4 bases removed from V and 1 base from J, the gap between germline ends came to 7 bases. The CDR3 contains 13 residues. The germline CDR1 and CDR2 sequences are KGHSH and LQKENI. Based on the CDR3 plus reference TRBV18 and TRBJ1-1, the full variable domain is NAGVMQNPRHLVRRRGQEARLRCSPMKGHSHVYWYRQLPEEGLKFMVYLQKENIIDESGMPKERFSAEFPKEGPSILRIQQVVRGDSAAYFCASSQGENTEAFFGQGTRLTVV.

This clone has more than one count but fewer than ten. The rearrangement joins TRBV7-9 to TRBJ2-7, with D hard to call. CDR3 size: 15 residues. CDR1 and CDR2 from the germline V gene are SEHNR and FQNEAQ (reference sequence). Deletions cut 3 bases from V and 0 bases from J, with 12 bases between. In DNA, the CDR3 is TGTGCCAGCAGCTTGCAGGTTGTTAGCTCCTACGAGCAGTACTTC. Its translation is CASSLQVVSSYEQYF.

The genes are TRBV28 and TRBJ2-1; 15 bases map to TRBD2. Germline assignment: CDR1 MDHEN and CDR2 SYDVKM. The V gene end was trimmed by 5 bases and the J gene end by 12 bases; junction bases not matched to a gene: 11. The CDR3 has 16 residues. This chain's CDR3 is CASSQAGTSGRSGQFF. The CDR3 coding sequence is TGTGCCAGCAGTCAAGCCGGGACTAGCGGGAGGTCTGGGCAGTTCTTC.

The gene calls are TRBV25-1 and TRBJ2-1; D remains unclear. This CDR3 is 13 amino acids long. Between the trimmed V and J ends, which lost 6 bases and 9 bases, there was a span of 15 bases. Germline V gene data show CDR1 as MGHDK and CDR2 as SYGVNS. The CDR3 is CASRIGFGVEQFF. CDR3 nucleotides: TGTGCCAGCAGGATAGGATTCGGAGTTGAGCAGTTCTTC.

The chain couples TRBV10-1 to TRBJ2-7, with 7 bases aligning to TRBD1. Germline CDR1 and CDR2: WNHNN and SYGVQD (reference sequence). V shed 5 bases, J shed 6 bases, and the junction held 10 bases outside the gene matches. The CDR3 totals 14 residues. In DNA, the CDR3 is TGCGCCAGCAGTACTGGACAGGCTCCACGCGAGCAGTACTTC. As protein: CASSTGQAPREQYF.

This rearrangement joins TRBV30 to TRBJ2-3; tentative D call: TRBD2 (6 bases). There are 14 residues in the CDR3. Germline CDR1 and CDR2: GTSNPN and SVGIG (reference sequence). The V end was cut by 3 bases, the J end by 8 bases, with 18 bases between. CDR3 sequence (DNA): TGTGCCTGGAGCGTAAGAGTACTCGGGGGTACGCAGTATTTT. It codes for CAWSVRVLGGTQYF. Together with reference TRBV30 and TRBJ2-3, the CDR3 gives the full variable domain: SQTIHQWPATLVQPVGSPLSLECTVEGTSNPNLYWYRQAAGRGLQLLFYSVGIGQISSEVPQNLSASRPQDRQFILSSKKLLLSDSGFYLCAWSVRVLGGTQYFGPGTRLTVL.

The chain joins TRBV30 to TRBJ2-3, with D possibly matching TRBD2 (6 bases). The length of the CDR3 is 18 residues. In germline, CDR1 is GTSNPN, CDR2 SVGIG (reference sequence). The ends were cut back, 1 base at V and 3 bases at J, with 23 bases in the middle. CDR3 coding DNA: TGTGCCTGGAGTGGCCGGTTTAAGCGGGCTGGCTTGACAGATACGCAGTATTTT. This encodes CAWSGRFKRAGLTDTQYF.

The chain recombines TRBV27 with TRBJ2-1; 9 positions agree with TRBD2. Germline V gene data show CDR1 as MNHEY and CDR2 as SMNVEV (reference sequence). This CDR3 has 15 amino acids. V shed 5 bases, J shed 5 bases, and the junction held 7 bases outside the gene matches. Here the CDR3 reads CASSASAGGHNEQFF. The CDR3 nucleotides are TGTGCCAGCAGTGCCTCAGCGGGAGGCCACAATGAGCAGTTCTTC.

The CDR3 region is CASSVSGVGNQPQHF. DNA of the CDR3: TGTGCCAGCAGTGTATCGGGGGTCGGGAATCAGCCCCAGCATTTT. V and J are TRBV6-1 and TRBJ1-5, with D tentatively TRBD1 (5 bases). The length of the CDR3 is 15 residues. Per germline, CDR1 MNHNS and CDR2 SASEGT. V lost 4 bases and J lost 4, with 14 bases in between.

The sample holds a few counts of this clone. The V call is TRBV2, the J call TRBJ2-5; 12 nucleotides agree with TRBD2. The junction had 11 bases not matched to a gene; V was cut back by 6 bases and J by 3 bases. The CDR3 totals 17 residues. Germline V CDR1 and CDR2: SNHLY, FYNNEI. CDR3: CASSRGASGRAKETQYF. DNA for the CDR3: TGTGCCAGCAGCCGGGGGGCTAGCGGGAGGGCCAAAGAGACCCAGTACTTC.

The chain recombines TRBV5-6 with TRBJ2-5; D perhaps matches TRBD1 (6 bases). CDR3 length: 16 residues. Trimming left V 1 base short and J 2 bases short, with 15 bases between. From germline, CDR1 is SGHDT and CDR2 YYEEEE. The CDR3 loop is CASSLSGVQRQETQYF. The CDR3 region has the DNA TGTGCCAGCAGCTTGTCAGGGGTCCAACGGCAAGAGACCCAGTACTTC.

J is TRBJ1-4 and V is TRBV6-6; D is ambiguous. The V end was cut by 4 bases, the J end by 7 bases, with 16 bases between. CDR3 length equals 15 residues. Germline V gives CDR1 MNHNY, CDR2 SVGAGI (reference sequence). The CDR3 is CASSSSGSLGEKLFF. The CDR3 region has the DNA TGTGCCAGCAGTTCCAGCGGGAGTCTTGGTGAAAAACTGTTTTTT.

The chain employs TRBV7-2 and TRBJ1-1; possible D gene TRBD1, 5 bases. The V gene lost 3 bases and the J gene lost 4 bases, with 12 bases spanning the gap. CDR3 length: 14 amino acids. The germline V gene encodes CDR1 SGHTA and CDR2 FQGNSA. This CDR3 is CASSFTGGSTEAFF. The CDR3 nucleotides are TGTGCCAGCAGCTTTACGGGGGGTTCCACTGAAGCTTTCTTT.

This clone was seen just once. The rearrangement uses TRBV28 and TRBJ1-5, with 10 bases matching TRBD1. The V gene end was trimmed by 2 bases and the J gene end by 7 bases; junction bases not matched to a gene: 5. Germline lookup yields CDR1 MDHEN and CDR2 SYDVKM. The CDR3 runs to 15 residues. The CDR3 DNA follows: TGTGCCAGCAGTTTAACCGGACAGGGGGACCAGCCCCAGCATTTT. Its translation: CASSLTGQGDQPQHF.

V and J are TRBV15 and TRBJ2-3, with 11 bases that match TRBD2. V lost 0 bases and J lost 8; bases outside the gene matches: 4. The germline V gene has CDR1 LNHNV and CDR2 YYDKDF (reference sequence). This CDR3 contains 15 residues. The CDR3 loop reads CATSRELAGAPTQYF. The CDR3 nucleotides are TGTGCCACCAGCAGAGAACTAGCGGGAGCCCCTACGCAGTATTTT.

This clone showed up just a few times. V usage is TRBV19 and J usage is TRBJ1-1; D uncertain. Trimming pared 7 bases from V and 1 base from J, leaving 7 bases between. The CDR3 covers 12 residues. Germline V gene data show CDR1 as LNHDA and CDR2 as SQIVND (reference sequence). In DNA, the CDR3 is TGTGCCAGTAACCGGAGGAACACTGAAGCTTTCTTT. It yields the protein CASNRRNTEAFF. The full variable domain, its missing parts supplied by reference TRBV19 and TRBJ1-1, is DGGITQSPKYLFRKEGQNVTLSCEQNLNHDAMYWYRQDPGQGLRLIYYSQIVNDFQKGDIAEGYSVSREKKESFPLTVTSAQKNPTAFYLCASNRRNTEAFFGQGTRLTVV.